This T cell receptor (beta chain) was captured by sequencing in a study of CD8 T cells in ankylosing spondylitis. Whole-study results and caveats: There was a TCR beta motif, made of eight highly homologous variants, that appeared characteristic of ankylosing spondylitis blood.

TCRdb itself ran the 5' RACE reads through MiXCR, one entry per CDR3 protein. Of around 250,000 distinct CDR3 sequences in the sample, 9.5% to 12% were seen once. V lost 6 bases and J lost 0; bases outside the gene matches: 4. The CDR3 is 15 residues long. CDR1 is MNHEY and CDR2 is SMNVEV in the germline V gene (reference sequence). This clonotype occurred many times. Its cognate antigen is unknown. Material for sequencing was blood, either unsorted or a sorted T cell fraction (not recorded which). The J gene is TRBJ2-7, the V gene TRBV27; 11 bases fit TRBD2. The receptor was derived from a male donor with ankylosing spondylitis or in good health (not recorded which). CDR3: CASRRLAGSSYEQYF. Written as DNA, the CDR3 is TGTGCCAGCAGACGACTAGCGGGAAGCTCCTACGAGCAGTACTTC.